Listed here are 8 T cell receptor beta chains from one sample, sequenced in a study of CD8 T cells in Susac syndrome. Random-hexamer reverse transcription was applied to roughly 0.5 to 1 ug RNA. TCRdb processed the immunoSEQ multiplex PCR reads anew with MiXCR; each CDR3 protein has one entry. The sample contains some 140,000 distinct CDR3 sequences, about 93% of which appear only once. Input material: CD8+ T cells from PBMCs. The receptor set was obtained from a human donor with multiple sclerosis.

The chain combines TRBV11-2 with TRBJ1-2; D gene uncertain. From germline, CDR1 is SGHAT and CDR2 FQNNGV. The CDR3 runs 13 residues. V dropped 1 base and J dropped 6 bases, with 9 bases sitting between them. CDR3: CASSLGQINGYTF. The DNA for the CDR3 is TGTGCCAGCAGCTTAGGACAAATAAATGGCTACACCTTC.

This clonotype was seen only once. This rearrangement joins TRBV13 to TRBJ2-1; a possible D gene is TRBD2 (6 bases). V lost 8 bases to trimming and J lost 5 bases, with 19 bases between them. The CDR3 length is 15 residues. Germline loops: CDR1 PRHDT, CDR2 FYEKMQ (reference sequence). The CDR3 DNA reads TGTGCCAGCGCCCTTACCGGGAGTTCCCACAATGAGCAGTTCTTC. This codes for CASALTGSSHNEQFF.

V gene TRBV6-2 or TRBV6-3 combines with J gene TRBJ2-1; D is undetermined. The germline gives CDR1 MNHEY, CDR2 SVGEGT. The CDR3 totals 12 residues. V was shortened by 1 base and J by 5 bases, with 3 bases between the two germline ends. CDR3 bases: TGTGCCAGCAGTTACTACGACAATGAGCAGTTCTTC. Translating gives CASSYYDNEQFF.

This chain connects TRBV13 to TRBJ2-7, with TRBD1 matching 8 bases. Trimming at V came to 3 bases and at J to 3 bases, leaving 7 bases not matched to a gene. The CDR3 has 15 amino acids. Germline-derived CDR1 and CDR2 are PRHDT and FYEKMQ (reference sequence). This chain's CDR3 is CASSFTGQGGYEQYF. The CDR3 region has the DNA TGTGCCAGCAGCTTTACCGGACAGGGCGGCTACGAGCAGTACTTC.

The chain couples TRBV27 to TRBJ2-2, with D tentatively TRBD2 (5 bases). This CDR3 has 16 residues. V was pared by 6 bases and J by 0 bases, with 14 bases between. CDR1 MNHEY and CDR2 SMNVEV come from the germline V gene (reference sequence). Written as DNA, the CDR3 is TGTGCCAGCAGCCATGGGCTAGCTGCGAACACCGGGGAGCTGTTTTTT. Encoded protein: CASSHGLAANTGELFF.

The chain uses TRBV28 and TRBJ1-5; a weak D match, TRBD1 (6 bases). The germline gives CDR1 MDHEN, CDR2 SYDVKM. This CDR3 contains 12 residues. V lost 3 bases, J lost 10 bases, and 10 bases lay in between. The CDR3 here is CASSFPGAPQHF. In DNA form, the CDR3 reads TGTGCCAGCAGTTTCCCGGGGGCACCCCAGCATTTT.

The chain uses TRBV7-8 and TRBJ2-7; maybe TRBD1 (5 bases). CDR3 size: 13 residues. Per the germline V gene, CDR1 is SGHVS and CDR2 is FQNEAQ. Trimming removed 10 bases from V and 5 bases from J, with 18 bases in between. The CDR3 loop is CATTERGPHEQYF. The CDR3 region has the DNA TGTGCCACAACGGAAAGGGGCCCCCACGAGCAGTACTTC. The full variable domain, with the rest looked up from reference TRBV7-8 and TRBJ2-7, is GAGVSQSPRYKVAKRGQDVALRCDPISGHVSLFWYQQALGQGPEFLTYFQNEAQLDKSGLPSDRFFAERPEGSVSTLKIQRTQQEDSAVYLCATTERGPHEQYFGPGTRLTVT.

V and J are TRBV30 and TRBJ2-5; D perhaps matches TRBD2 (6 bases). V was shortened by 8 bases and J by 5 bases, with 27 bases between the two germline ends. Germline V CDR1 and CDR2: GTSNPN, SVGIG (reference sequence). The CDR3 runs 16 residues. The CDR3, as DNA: TGTGCCGGGGAAGGTGTCGGGAGACTCGAGTTGGAGACCCAGTACTTC. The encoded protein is CAGEGVGRLELETQYF. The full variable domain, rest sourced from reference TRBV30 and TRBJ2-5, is SQTIHQWPATLVQPVGSPLSLECTVEGTSNPNLYWYRQAAGRGLQLLFYSVGIGQISSEVPQNLSASRPQDRQFILSSKKLLLSDSGFYLCAGEGVGRLELETQYFGPGTRLLVL.